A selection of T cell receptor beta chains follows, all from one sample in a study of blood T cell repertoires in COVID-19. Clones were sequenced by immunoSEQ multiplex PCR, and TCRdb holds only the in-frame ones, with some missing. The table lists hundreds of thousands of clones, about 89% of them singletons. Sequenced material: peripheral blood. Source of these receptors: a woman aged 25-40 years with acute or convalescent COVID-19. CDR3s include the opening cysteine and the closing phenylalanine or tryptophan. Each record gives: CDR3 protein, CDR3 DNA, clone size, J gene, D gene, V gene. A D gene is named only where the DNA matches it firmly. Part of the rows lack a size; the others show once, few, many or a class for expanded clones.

CDR3: CAWSPTGWGQETQYF; DNA: TGTGCCTGGAGTCCGACAGGGTGGGGACAAGAGACCCAGTACTTC; size: .; J: TRBJ2-5; D: TRBD1; V: TRBV30
CDR3: CASSLQGQAIYGYTF; DNA: TGTGCCAGCAGCTTACAAGGACAGGCTATCTATGGCTACACCTTC; size: .; J: TRBJ1-2; D: TRBD1; V: TRBV7-2
CDR3: CATPRDSGYGYTF; DNA: TGTGCCACTCCCCGGGACAGTGGTTATGGCTACACCTTC; size: .; J: TRBJ1-2; D: TRBD1; V: TRBV28
CDR3: CASSPTSGGALAYNEQFF; DNA: TGTGCCAGCAGCCCGACTAGCGGGGGGGCCTTAGCCTACAATGAGCAGTTCTTC; size: .; J: TRBJ2-1; D: TRBD2; V: TRBV13
CDR3: CASSWDIQETQYF; DNA: TGTGCCAGCAGCTGGGACATACAAGAGACCCAGTACTTC; size: .; J: TRBJ2-5; D: .; V: TRBV7-8
CDR3: CSVGSTTGGSGNTIYF; DNA: TGCAGCGTTGGGTCCACGACAGGGGGTTCTGGAAACACCATATATTTT; size: .; J: TRBJ1-3; D: TRBD1; V: TRBV29-1
CDR3: CASRGGDTQYF; DNA: TGTGCCAGCAGAGGGGGAGATACGCAGTATTTT; size: once; J: TRBJ2-3; D: .; V: TRBV6-6
CDR3: CASSDGRGPSTEAFF; DNA: TGCGCCAGCAGTGATGGCAGGGGGCCAAGCACTGAAGCTTTCTTT; size: .; J: TRBJ1-1; D: TRBD1; V: TRBV10-1
CDR3: CASSFYDRGTDTQYF; DNA: TGTGCCAGCAGCTTTTACGATAGAGGCACAGATACGCAGTATTTT; size: .; J: TRBJ2-3; D: .; V: TRBV11-2
CDR3: CASSSTHFIRGDGDTEAFF; DNA: TGTGCCAGCAGCTCAACGCACTTCATTCGGGGAGATGGGGACACTGAAGCTTTCTTT; size: .; J: TRBJ1-1; D: .; V: TRBV7-3
CDR3: CASSQRGPGQGVDEQYF; DNA: TGCGCCAGCAGCCAACGGGGGCCGGGACAGGGGGTCGACGAGCAGTACTTC; size: .; J: TRBJ2-7; D: TRBD1; V: TRBV4-1
CDR3: CSVHFRGEETGELFF; DNA: TGCAGCGTTCACTTTCGGGGTGAAGAAACCGGGGAGCTGTTTTTT; size: .; J: TRBJ2-2; D: .; V: TRBV29-1
CDR3: CASSPQGSGGGGTQYF; DNA: TGTGCCAGCAGTCCCCAGGGGAGCGGGGGAGGGGGTACGCAGTATTTT; size: .; J: TRBJ2-3; D: TRBD2; V: TRBV27
CDR3: CASSRAGGETQYF; DNA: TGCGCCAGCAGCCGGGCCGGGGGAGAGACCCAGTACTTC; size: .; J: TRBJ2-5; D: .; V: TRBV4-1
CDR3: CAWSVGSVGYTF; DNA: TGTGCCTGGAGTGTAGGCAGCGTGGGCTACACCTTC; size: .; J: TRBJ1-2; D: .; V: TRBV30
CDR3: CASSVKGTSGGAGETQYF; DNA: TGTGCCAGCAGCGTCAAAGGGACTAGCGGGGGGGCCGGGGAGACCCAGTACTTC; size: .; J: TRBJ2-5; D: TRBD2; V: TRBV9
CDR3: CASSYLRDRNFEQYF; DNA: TGTGCCAGCAGTTACCTAAGGGACAGGAACTTCGAGCAGTACTTC; size: .; J: TRBJ2-7; D: TRBD1; V: TRBV6-5
CDR3: CASSRGQHMNTEAFF; DNA: TGTGCCAGCAGTCGGGGACAGCACATGAACACTGAAGCTTTCTTT; size: .; J: TRBJ1-1; D: TRBD1; V: TRBV2
CDR3: CASRKGEGTEAFF; DNA: TGCGCCAGCAGAAAGGGGGAGGGCACTGAAGCTTTCTTT; size: .; J: TRBJ1-1; D: .; V: TRBV5-1
CDR3: CASRGGTGVEKLFF; DNA: TGTGCCAGCAGGGGGGGGACAGGGGTTGAAAAACTGTTTTTT; size: .; J: TRBJ1-4; D: TRBD1; V: TRBV6-5
CDR3: CASSSNRENTGELFF; DNA: TGTGCCAGCAGCAGCAACAGGGAGAACACCGGGGAGCTGTTTTTT; size: .; J: TRBJ2-2; D: .; V: TRBV5-6
CDR3: CASSFSGDTQYF; DNA: TGTGCCAGCAGCTTCAGCGGAGATACGCAGTATTTT; size: .; J: TRBJ2-3; D: .; V: TRBV7-2
CDR3: CASSPRRLAGDTDTQYF; DNA: TGCGCCAGCAGCCCGCGGCGACTAGCGGGGGACACAGATACGCAGTATTTT; size: .; J: TRBJ2-3; D: TRBD2; V: TRBV4-1
CDR3: CATSDDRGRVGELFF; DNA: TGTGCCACCAGTGATGACAGGGGGCGCGTCGGGGAGCTGTTTTTT; size: .; J: TRBJ2-2; D: TRBD1; V: TRBV24-1
CDR3: CASKTSGETQYF; DNA: TGTGCCAGCAAAACCAGCGGGGAGACCCAGTACTTC; size: .; J: TRBJ2-5; D: .; V: TRBV2
CDR3: CASSQTGKHTEAFF; DNA: TGTGCCAGCAGCCAGACAGGGAAACACACTGAAGCTTTCTTT; size: few; J: TRBJ1-1; D: TRBD1; V: TRBV7-9
CDR3: CASSLGSSDTQYF; DNA: TGTGCCAGCAGCTTAGGTAGCTCAGATACGCAGTATTTT; size: .; J: TRBJ2-3; D: .; V: TRBV7-2
CDR3: CASSLGAGTERNTQYF; DNA: TGTGCCAGCAGCTTAGGGGCGGGGACAGAACGGAATACGCAGTATTTT; size: .; J: TRBJ2-3; D: .; V: TRBV7-8
CDR3: CARSCGGIPKVSEQYF; DNA: TGTGCCAGAAGCTGCGGGGGCATTCCCAAGGTGAGCGAGCAGTACTTC; size: .; J: TRBJ2-7; D: .; V: TRBV5-3
CDR3: CASSPALAGGSTDTQYF; DNA: TGCGCCAGCAGCCCCGCCCTAGCGGGGGGATCCACAGATACGCAGTATTTT; size: .; J: TRBJ2-3; D: TRBD2; V: TRBV5-1
CDR3: CASSDERETQYF; DNA: TGTGCCAGCAGTGACGAGCGGGAGACCCAGTACTTC; size: .; J: TRBJ2-5; D: .; V: TRBV2
CDR3: CASSPGTSGPNTGELFF; DNA: TGTGCCAGTAGCCCGGGGACTAGCGGACCGAACACCGGGGAGCTGTTTTTT; size: .; J: TRBJ2-2; D: TRBD2; V: TRBV19
CDR3: CASRKDRGGDSGNTIYF; DNA: TGTGCCAGCAGGAAGGACAGGGGAGGCGACTCTGGAAACACCATATATTTT; size: .; J: TRBJ1-3; D: TRBD1; V: TRBV2
CDR3: CASSQAQDRVGNTEAFF; DNA: TGCGCCAGCAGCCAAGCCCAGGACAGGGTGGGAAACACTGAAGCTTTCTTT; size: .; J: TRBJ1-1; D: TRBD1; V: TRBV4-1
CDR3: CASSLRGGTGEQFF; DNA: TGTGCCAGCAGCTTAAGGGGGGGTACAGGTGAGCAGTTCTTC; size: .; J: TRBJ2-1; D: .; V: TRBV7-2
CDR3: CASAGTGIQPQHF; DNA: TGTGCCAGTGCCGGGACAGGGATACAGCCCCAGCATTTT; size: .; J: TRBJ1-5; D: TRBD1; V: TRBV18
CDR3: CASSQDLGANQPQHF; DNA: TGTGCCAGCAGCCAAGATTTGGGGGCAAATCAGCCCCAGCATTTT; size: .; J: TRBJ1-5; D: .; V: TRBV3-1/TRBV3-2
CDR3: CASSSSGTAAIGEQFF; DNA: TGTGCCAGCAGCTCTTCCGGGACAGCGGCTATCGGTGAGCAGTTCTTC; size: .; J: TRBJ2-1; D: TRBD1; V: TRBV5-4
CDR3: CATSLGGEQYF; DNA: TGTGCCACCTCGCTAGGAGGCGAGCAGTACTTC; size: .; J: TRBJ2-7; D: .; V: TRBV24-1
CDR3: CASSPGISVGAGQFF; DNA: TGTGCCAGCTCACCAGGGATTTCGGTGGGGGCTGGTCAGTTCTTC; size: once; J: TRBJ2-1; D: .; V: TRBV18
CDR3: CASSAGPGQGWYF; DNA: TGTGCCAGCAGCGCAGGGCCGGGACAGGGGTGGTATTTT; size: .; J: TRBJ1-3; D: TRBD1; V: TRBV6-6
CDR3: CSSTGIQGAGYTF; DNA: TGCAGCTCTACGGGGATACAGGGAGCAGGCTACACCTTC; size: .; J: TRBJ1-2; D: .; V: TRBV29-1
CDR3: CASMKGEKLFF; DNA: TGTGCCAGCATGAAGGGGGAAAAACTGTTTTTT; size: .; J: TRBJ1-4; D: .; V: TRBV6-5
CDR3: CASSADFNTEAFF; DNA: TGTGCCAGCTCCGCGGACTTCAACACTGAAGCTTTCTTT; size: .; J: TRBJ1-1; D: .; V: TRBV18
CDR3: CASSTGQNTGELFF; DNA: TGTGCCAGCAGCACGGGACAGAACACCGGGGAGCTGTTTTTT; size: .; J: TRBJ2-2; D: .; V: TRBV9
CDR3: CASNRGRSTDMQYF; DNA: TGTGCCAGCAATAGGGGCCGCAGCACAGATATGCAGTATTTT; size: .; J: TRBJ2-3; D: .; V: TRBV2
CDR3: CASSVDNSGNTIYF; DNA: TGTGCCAGCAGCGTAGACAACTCTGGAAACACCATATATTTT; size: .; J: TRBJ1-3; D: .; V: TRBV9
CDR3: CASSLVRNTEAFF; DNA: TGTGCCAGCAGCTTAGTCAGAAACACTGAAGCTTTCTTT; size: .; J: TRBJ1-1; D: .; V: TRBV7-2
CDR3: CASSFGSGSYEQYF; DNA: .; size: .; J: TRBJ2-7; D: .; V: TRBV11-2
CDR3: CASSLDRAHSYEQYF; DNA: TGTGCCAGCAGTTTGGACAGGGCCCACTCCTACGAGCAGTACTTC; size: once; J: TRBJ2-7; D: TRBD1; V: TRBV6-5
CDR3: CASSSPDTDTEAFF; DNA: TGTGCCAGCAGCTCCCCGGACACAGACACTGAAGCTTTCTTT; size: .; J: TRBJ1-1; D: .; V: TRBV5-6
CDR3: CASSEAAGRGSSGNTIYF; DNA: TGTGCCAGCAGTGAAGCGGCCGGACGGGGAAGCTCTGGAAACACCATATATTTT; size: few; J: TRBJ1-3; D: .; V: TRBV6-1
CDR3: CASLGRGGGGYEQYF; DNA: TGTGCCAGCCTTGGGCGGGGCGGGGGAGGATACGAGCAGTACTTC; size: few; J: TRBJ2-7; D: TRBD2; V: TRBV27